This T cell receptor beta chain comes out of a study of cytomegalovirus exposure and HLA in healthy donors. Findings and limits, study-wide: Prediction of most subjects' HLA-A and HLA-B alleles by TCR beta sequences was reportedly accurate. Rare TCR sequences dominated, though some public TCRs recurred in many donors.

The germline gives CDR1 SGHTA, CDR2 FQGNSA. The V and J ends lost 5 bases and 7 bases, in that order; junction bases with no gene match: 13. The CDR3 has 15 residues. This clone has just one count. Antigen specificity is unknown. The primer mix had 60 Vbeta and 13 Jbeta primers. Study processing details: An analysis performed later counted about 80 million unique TCR beta chains (approximately 12 million of them shared). The protocol was immunoSEQ multiplex PCR, while the TCRdb copy is restricted to in-frame clones and leaves out a portion. V and J calls and clone size are given by that table; D and trimming were obtained from the DNA. The repertoire holds 100,000 to 150,000 clones, with about 79% as singletons.

This sequence joins TRBV7-2 and TRBJ1-1; TRBD1 matches at 7 bases. Sequences were obtained from PBMCs. The TCR originated in a woman aged 18-29 years in good health and CMV-seropositive. CDR3 in amino acids: CASSALGQRAFEAFF. The CDR3 nucleotides read TGTGCCAGCAGCGCACTGGGACAGAGAGCATTTGAAGCTTTCTTT.